Below, 2 T cell receptor beta chains from the same sample are listed, as sequenced in a study of blood T cell dynamics during melanoma immunotherapy. Only in-frame clones appear in the TCRdb table, and some are missing; sequencing was by immunoSEQ multiplex PCR. The sample yields some 9,900 clones, about 87% seen once. Documented time point: pre-treatment baseline. Sequences were derived from blood, sampled from a patient treated with checkpoint blockade. The receptors shown here come from a human donor with melanoma.

This sequence joins TRBV11-3 and TRBJ2-5; TRBD2 matches at 11 bases. This CDR3 region has 14 residues. The V gene end was trimmed by 5 bases and the J gene end by 4 bases; junction bases not matched to a gene: 3. CDR1 and CDR2 from the germline V gene are SGHNT and YENEEA. The CDR3: CASSPGLAGETQYF. CDR3 DNA sequence: TGTGCCAGCAGCCCCGGACTAGCGGGAGAGACCCAGTACTTC.

Here the CDR3 DNA reads TGTGCCAGCAGCTTGGATCGGACGGGACAGGGGGACGGCTACACCTTC. This translates into CASSLDRTGQGDGYTF. The V call is TRBV5-4, the J call TRBJ1-2; 11 bases are shared with TRBD1. CDR1 is SGHNT and CDR2 is YYREEE in the germline V gene (reference sequence). V lost 0 bases to trimming and J lost 8 bases; unmatched junction nucleotides: 9. CDR3 length: 16 amino acids.